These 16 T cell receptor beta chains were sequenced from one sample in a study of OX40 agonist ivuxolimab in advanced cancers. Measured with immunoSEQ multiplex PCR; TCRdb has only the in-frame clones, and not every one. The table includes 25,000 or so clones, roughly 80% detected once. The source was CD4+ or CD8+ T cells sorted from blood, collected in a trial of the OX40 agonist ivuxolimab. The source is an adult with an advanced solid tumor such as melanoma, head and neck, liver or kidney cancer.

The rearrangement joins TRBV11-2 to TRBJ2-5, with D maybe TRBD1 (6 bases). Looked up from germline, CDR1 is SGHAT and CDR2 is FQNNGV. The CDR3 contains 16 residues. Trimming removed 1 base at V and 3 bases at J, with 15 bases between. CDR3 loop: CASSLVGFGTKETQYF. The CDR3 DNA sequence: TGTGCCAGCAGCTTAGTGGGTTTCGGGACAAAAGAGACCCAGTACTTC.

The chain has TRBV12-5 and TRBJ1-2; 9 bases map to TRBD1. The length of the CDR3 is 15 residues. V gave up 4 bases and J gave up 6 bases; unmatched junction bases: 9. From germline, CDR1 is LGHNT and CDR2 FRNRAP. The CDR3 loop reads CASGSLGTGFDGYTF. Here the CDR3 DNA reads TGTGCTAGTGGTTCCCTCGGGACAGGGTTCGATGGCTACACCTTC.

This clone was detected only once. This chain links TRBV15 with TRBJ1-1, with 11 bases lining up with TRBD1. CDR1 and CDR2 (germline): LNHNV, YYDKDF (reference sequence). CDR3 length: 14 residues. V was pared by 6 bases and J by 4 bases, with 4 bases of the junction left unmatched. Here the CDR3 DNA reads TGTGCCACCAGGGACAGGGGGCCAGGCACTGAAGCTTTCTTT. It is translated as CATRDRGPGTEAFF.

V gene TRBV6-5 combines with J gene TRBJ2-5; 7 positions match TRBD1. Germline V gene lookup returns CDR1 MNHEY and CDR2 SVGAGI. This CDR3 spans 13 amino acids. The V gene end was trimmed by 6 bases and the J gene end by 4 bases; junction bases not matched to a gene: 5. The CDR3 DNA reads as TGTGCCAGCAGAAGAAACAGGGGAGAGACCCAGTACTTC. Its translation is CASRRNRGETQYF.

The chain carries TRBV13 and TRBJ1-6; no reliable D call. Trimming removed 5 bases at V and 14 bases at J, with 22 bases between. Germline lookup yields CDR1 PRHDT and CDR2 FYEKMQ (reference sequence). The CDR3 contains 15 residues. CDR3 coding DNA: TGTGCCAGCAGCCCCGCGGCGGTCATGTCATCGGCCCTCCACTTT. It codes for CASSPAAVMSSALHF.

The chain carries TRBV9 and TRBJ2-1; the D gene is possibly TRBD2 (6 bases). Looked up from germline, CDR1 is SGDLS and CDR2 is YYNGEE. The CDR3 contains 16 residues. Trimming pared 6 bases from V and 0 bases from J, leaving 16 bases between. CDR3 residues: CASNPPEGSSYNEQFF. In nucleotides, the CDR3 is TGTGCCAGCAACCCGCCGGAGGGAAGCTCCTACAATGAGCAGTTCTTC.

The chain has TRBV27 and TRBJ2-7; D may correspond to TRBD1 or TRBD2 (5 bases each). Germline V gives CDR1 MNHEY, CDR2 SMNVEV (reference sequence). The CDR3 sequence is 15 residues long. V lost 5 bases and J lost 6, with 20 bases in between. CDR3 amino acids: CASSPGGPGTAEQYF. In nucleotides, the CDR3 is TGTGCCAGCAGTCCTGGGGGTCCCGGTACGGCCGAGCAGTACTTC.

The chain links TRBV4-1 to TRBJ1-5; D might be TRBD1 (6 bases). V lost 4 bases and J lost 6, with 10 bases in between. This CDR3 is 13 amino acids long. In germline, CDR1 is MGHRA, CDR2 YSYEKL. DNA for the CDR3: TGCGCCAGCAGCCTTCACAGGGCTCAGCCCCAGCATTTT. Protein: CASSLHRAQPQHF.

This CDR3 is CAISESGQATYNEQFF. The DNA of the CDR3 is TGTGCCATCAGTGAGTCGGGACAAGCTACCTACAATGAGCAGTTCTTC. V is TRBV10-3 and J is TRBJ2-1; possibly TRBD1 for D (6 bases). The CDR3 has 16 residues. Germline CDR1 ENHRY, CDR2 SYGVKD. V lost 0 bases and J 2 bases, leaving 11 bases between the germline ends.

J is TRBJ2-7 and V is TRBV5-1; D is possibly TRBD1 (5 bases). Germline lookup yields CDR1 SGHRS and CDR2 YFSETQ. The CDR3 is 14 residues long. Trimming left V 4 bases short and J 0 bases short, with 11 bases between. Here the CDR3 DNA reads TGCGCCAGCAGCGACAGAGCCAGCTCCTACGAGCAGTACTTC. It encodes CASSDRASSYEQYF.

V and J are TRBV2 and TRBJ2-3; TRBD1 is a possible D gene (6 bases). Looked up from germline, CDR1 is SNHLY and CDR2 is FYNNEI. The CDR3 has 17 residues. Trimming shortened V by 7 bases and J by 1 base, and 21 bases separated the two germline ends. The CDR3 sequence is CASKRDTGKGRTDTQYF. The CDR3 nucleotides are TGTGCCAGCAAGCGCGATACAGGGAAGGGGCGCACAGATACGCAGTATTTT.

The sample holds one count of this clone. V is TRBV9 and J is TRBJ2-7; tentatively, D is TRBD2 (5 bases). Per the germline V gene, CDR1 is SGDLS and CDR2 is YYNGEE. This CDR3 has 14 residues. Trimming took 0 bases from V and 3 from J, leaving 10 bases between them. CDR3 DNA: TGTGCCAGCAGCGTAGAGGATGGGAGCTACGAGCAGTACTTC. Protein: CASSVEDGSYEQYF.

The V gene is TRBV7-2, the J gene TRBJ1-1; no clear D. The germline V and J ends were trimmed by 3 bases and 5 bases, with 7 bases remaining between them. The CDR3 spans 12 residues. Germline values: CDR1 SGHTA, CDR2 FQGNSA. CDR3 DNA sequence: TGTGCCAGCAGCTTCGGGGTTACTGAAGCTTTCTTT. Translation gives CASSFGVTEAFF.

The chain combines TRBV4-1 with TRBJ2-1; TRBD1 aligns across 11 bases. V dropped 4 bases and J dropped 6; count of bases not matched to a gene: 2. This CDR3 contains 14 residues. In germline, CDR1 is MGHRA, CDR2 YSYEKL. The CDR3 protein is CASSRGTGGNEQFF. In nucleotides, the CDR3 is TGCGCCAGCAGCCGCGGGACAGGGGGCAATGAGCAGTTCTTC.

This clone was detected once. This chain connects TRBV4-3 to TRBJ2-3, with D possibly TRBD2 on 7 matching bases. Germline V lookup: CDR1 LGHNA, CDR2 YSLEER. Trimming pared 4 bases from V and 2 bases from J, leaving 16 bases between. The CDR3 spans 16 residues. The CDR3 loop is CASSLLEGGNTDTQYF. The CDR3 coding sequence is TGCGCCAGCAGCCTCCTCGAGGGGGGGAACACAGATACGCAGTATTTT.

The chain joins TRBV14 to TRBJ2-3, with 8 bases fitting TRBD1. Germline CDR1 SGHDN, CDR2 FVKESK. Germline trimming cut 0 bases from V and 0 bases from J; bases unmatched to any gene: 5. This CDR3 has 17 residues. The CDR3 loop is CASSQEIRTGSTDTQYF. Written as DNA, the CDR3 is TGTGCCAGCAGCCAAGAAATTCGGACAGGGAGCACAGATACGCAGTATTTT.